These 18 T cell receptor beta chains were sequenced from one sample in a study of cytomegalovirus exposure and HLA in healthy donors. A multiplex PCR was run with 60 Vbeta primers and 13 Jbeta primers. Assay used: immunoSEQ multiplex PCR; TCRdb lists only in-frame clones, some missing. The table includes about 64,000 clones, roughly 85% detected once. The specimen was PBMCs. The receptors stem from a female donor in good health and CMV-seronegative.

The sample holds one count of this clone. Other DNA sequences of this sample code for an identical CDR3. The V and J genes are TRBV6-6 and TRBJ2-7, with 12 bases identical to TRBD1. The V gene end was trimmed by 2 bases and the J gene end by 5 bases; junction bases not matched to a gene: 4. The CDR3 has 15 amino acids. Germline assignment: CDR1 MNHNY and CDR2 SVGAGI (reference sequence). In nucleotides, the CDR3 is TGTGCCAGCAGTTACCGGGGGACAGGGGGCAACGAGCAGTACTTC. This encodes CASSYRGTGGNEQYF.

The CDR3 nucleotides are TGTGCCAGCAGGCCCTCAGGGACAGGGAGGACCGGGGAGCTGTTTTTT. It encodes CASRPSGTGRTGELFF. The chain has TRBV6-4 and TRBJ2-2; TRBD1 aligns across 9 bases. V trimming: 6 bases; J trimming: 5 bases; junction bases outside the gene matches: 10. The germline gives CDR1 MRHNA, CDR2 SNTAGT. CDR3 length equals 16 residues.

The V and J genes are TRBV11-2 and TRBJ2-5, with D possibly being TRBD2 (7 bases). CDR3 length: 15 residues. Per germline, CDR1 SGHAT and CDR2 FQNNGV. With 3 bases removed from V and 0 bases from J, the gap between germline ends came to 11 bases. The CDR3 DNA reads as TGTGCCAGCAGCTTGGGGGGGGCCAACCAAGAGACCCAGTACTTC. It codes for CASSLGGANQETQYF.

The J gene is TRBJ1-2, the V gene TRBV14, with TRBD1 matching 7 bases. CDR1 is SGHDN and CDR2 is FVKESK in the germline V gene. The V segment lost 4 bases and the J segment 8 bases; nucleotides outside the gene matches: 7. The CDR3 contains 13 residues. The CDR3 is CASSPAWTGGYTF. As DNA, the CDR3 is TGTGCCAGCAGCCCAGCATGGACAGGAGGCTACACCTTC.

The CDR3 loop is CASGGQAGNTIYF. The CDR3 coding sequence is TGTGCCAGTGGGGGCCAGGCTGGAAACACCATATATTTT. The chain has TRBV9 and TRBJ1-3, with D perhaps TRBD1 (6 bases). Looked up from germline, CDR1 is SGDLS and CDR2 is YYNGEE. The V end was cut by 8 bases, the J end by 2 bases, with 11 bases between. This CDR3 comprises 13 residues.

The rearrangement joins TRBV29-1 to TRBJ2-2; the D is unclear. Trimming took 0 bases from V and 1 from J, leaving 6 bases between them. CDR1 is SQVTM and CDR2 is ANQGSEA in the germline V gene. The CDR3 is 14 residues long. As DNA, the CDR3 is TGCAGCGTTGAAGATCGTCGGAACACCGGGGAGCTGTTTTTT. Translating it yields CSVEDRRNTGELFF.

This clone has a handful of counts. The identical CDR3 is also encoded by other nucleotide sequences in the sample. The rearrangement links TRBV9 to TRBJ2-3; D is uncertain. Germline V gives CDR1 SGDLS, CDR2 YYNGEE. The V and J ends lost 2 bases and 0 bases respectively, with 4 bases between them. The CDR3 has 13 residues. The DNA of the CDR3 is TGTGCCAGCAGCGTGTCTAGCACAGATACGCAGTATTTT. As protein: CASSVSSTDTQYF. The full variable domain, completed using reference TRBV9 and TRBJ2-3, is DSGVTQTPKHLITATGQRVTLRCSPRSGDLSVYWYQQSLDQGLQFLIQYYNGEERAKGNILERFSAQQFPDLHSELNLSSLELGDSALYFCASSVSSTDTQYFGPGTRLTVL.

The chain links TRBV6-5 to TRBJ2-4, with a weak D call TRBD2 (6 bases). Trimming left V 6 bases short and J 2 bases short, with 14 bases between. This CDR3 has 15 amino acids. Germline V CDR1 and CDR2: MNHEY, SVGAGI. The CDR3 here is CASRDQSGSKNIQYF. The CDR3, as DNA: TGTGCCAGCAGAGACCAGAGCGGGTCCAAAAACATTCAGTACTTC.

This clone was picked up a small number of times. J is TRBJ2-2 and V is TRBV11-3, with 8 positions matching TRBD2. The germline V gene has CDR1 SGHNT and CDR2 YENEEA. After removal of 3 bases from V and 4 bases from J, the junction contained 10 bases not matched to a gene. This CDR3 is 17 amino acids long. The CDR3 protein is CASSLPRAGEGTGELFF. The CDR3 DNA sequence: TGTGCCAGCAGCTTGCCTCGAGCGGGAGAAGGCACCGGGGAGCTGTTTTTT.

This chain uses TRBV28 with TRBJ1-5; no clear D. The V gene's germline CDR1 is MDHEN and CDR2 SYDVKM. V gave up 1 base and J gave up 0 bases, with 10 bases separating them. This CDR3 comprises 16 residues. The CDR3 loop reads CASSLLGEGSNQPQHF. CDR3 in DNA: TGTGCCAGCAGTTTATTGGGCGAGGGTAGCAATCAGCCCCAGCATTTT. The full variable domain, its missing parts supplied by reference TRBV28 and TRBJ1-5, is DVKVTQSSRYLVKRTGEKVFLECVQDMDHENMFWYRQDPGLGLRLIYFSYDVKMKEKGDIPEGYSVSREKKERFSLILESASTNQTSMYLCASSLLGEGSNQPQHFGDGTRLSIL.

This clone appeared a few times. The chain links TRBV4-1 to TRBJ2-5, with 8 bases fitting TRBD1. Germline lookup yields CDR1 MGHRA and CDR2 YSYEKL. The CDR3 covers 15 residues. Trimming cost V 6 bases and J 0 bases; bases outside gene matches: 6. In nucleotides, the CDR3 is TGCGCCAGCAGTGGACAGGGCCAGTACCAAGAGACCCAGTACTTC. Translated, it gives CASSGQGQYQETQYF.

The chain combines TRBV6-1 with TRBJ2-7; weak D call: TRBD1 (7 bases). Trimming removed 6 bases from V and 3 bases from J, with 18 bases in between. The CDR3 runs to 15 residues. Germline V gene sequence: CDR1 MNHNS, CDR2 SASEGT. The CDR3 region has the DNA TGTGCCAGCAGCTCTCCCGGCAGGGGGGACTACGAGCAGTACTTC. As protein: CASSSPGRGDYEQYF.

The chain employs TRBV5-6 and TRBJ2-7, with 9 bases aligning to TRBD1. This CDR3 contains 15 residues. Germline lookup yields CDR1 SGHDT and CDR2 YYEEEE. Trimming removed 5 bases from V and 2 bases from J; junction bases left unmatched: 8. The CDR3 sequence is CASRSAGTGTYEQYF. The CDR3 DNA reads TGTGCCAGCAGGTCTGCCGGGACAGGGACCTACGAGCAGTACTTC.

V gene TRBV7-2 combines with J gene TRBJ2-1, with 9 bases aligning to TRBD2. Germline lookup yields CDR1 SGHTA and CDR2 FQGNSA. The CDR3 length is 15 residues. V lost 10 bases and J lost 7; bases outside the gene matches: 14. This chain's CDR3 is CAKNPGGGEYNEQFF. The DNA for the CDR3 is TGTGCCAAAAACCCGGGCGGGGGGGAATATAATGAGCAGTTCTTC.

The rearrangement joins TRBV6-1 to TRBJ2-7; 13 bases are a match to TRBD2. Germline CDR1 MNHNS, CDR2 SASEGT. This CDR3 has 16 amino acids. Trimming cost V 2 bases and J 5 bases; bases outside gene matches: 6. The CDR3: CASSEQTSGRADEQYF. As DNA, the CDR3 is TGTGCCAGCAGTGAACAAACTAGCGGGAGGGCGGACGAGCAGTACTTC.

The CDR3 DNA follows: TGTGCCAGCAGTTACAGACTAGCGGGGAGCTCCTACGAGCAGTACTTC. Encoded protein: CASSYRLAGSSYEQYF. The chain carries TRBV6-5 and TRBJ2-7; 11 positions agree with TRBD2. V gave up 2 bases and J gave up 0 bases; unmatched junction bases: 3. This CDR3 is 16 amino acids long. The V gene's germline CDR1 is MNHEY and CDR2 SVGAGI.

There are a few counts of this clone. Other DNA sequences in the same sample also yield this CDR3. This sequence joins TRBV30 and TRBJ2-5; D gene ambiguous. V shed 0 bases and J shed 5 bases, with 10 bases lying between them. CDR3 length: 13 amino acids. The germline gives CDR1 GTSNPN, CDR2 SVGIG (reference sequence). The CDR3 DNA follows: TGTGCCTGGAGTGTGCGCCTGAGGGAGACCCAGTACTTC. This encodes CAWSVRLRETQYF.

The chain uses TRBV27 and TRBJ2-5; weak D call: TRBD1 (5 bases). The DNA matches TRBJ2-7 better at its end, which makes the J call doubtful. Germline CDR1 and CDR2: MNHEY and SMNVEV (reference sequence). The length of the CDR3 is 14 residues. The CDR3 spells CASSWGGTTYEQYF. The CDR3 coding sequence is TGTGCCAGCAGTTGGGGCGGTACCACCTACGAGCAGTACTTC.